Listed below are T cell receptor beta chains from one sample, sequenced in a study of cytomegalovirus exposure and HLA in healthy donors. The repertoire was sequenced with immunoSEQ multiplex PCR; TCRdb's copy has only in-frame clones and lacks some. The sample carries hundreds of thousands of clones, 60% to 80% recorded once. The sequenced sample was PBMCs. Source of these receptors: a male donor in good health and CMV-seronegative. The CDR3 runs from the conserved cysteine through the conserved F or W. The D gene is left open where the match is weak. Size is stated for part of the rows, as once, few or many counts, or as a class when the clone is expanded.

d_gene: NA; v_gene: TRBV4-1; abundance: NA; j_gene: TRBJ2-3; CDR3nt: TGCGCCAGCAGCCAAGAAGCAGTAGCGCCGGATACGCAGTATTTT; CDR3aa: CASSQEAVAPDTQYF
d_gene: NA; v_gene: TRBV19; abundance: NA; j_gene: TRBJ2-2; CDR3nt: TGTGCCAGTACCTCTCGAGGGGGTACCGGGGAGCTGTTTTTT; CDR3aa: CASTSRGGTGELFF
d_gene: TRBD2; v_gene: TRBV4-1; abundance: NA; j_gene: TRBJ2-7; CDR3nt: TGCGCCAGCAGCCCGACCGGAGCTAGCGGGAGGGCCGGCTACGAGCAGTACTTC; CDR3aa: CASSPTGASGRAGYEQYF
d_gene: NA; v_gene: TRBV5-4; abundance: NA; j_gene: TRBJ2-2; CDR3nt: TGTGCCAGCAGCCCATACTCTAGGTCCGGGGAGCTGTTTTTT; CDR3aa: CASSPYSRSGELFF
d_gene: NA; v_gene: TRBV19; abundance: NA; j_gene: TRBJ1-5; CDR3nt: TGTGCCAGTAGTTCCTCCCATCAGCCCCAGCATTTT; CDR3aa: CASSSSHQPQHF
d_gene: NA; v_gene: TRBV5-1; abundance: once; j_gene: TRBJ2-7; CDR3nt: TGCGCCAGCAGCTTGGAAGGGGGCACAGCGGGCGAGCAGTACTTC; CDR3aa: CASSLEGGTAGEQYF
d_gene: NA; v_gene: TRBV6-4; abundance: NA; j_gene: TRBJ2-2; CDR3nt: TGTGCCAGCAGCCCAAGGGGAGGGAACACCGGGGAGCTGTTTTTT; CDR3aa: CASSPRGGNTGELFF
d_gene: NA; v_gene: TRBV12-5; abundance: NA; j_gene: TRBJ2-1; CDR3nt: TGTGCTAGTGGGGGGTCTAGCGTTGCGTTCAATGAGCAGTTCTTC; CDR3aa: CASGGSSVAFNEQFF
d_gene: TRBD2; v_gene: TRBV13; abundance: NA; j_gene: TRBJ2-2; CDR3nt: TGTGCCAGCAGCATAGGGACTAGCGGTTCCGACGGGGAGCTGTTTTTT; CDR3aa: CASSIGTSGSDGELFF
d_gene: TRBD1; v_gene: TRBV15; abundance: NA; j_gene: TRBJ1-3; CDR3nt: TGTGCCACCAGCGGGGACAGGGCGACTGGAAACACCATATATTTT; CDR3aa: CATSGDRATGNTIYF
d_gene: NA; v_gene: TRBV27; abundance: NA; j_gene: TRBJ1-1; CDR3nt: TGTGCCAGCAGTTTAGGCAGTTACACTGAAGCTTTCTTT; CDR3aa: CASSLGSYTEAFF
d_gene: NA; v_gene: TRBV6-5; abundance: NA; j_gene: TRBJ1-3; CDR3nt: TGTGCCAGCAGCGTAACAGGGAGCTCTGGAAACACCATATATTTT; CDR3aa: CASSVTGSSGNTIYF
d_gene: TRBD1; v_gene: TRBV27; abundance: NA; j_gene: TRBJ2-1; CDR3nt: TGTGCCAGCATTTCGAGGGACAGGGGCTACAATGAGCAGTTCTTC; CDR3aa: CASISRDRGYNEQFF
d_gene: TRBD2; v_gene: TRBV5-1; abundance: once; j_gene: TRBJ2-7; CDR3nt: TGCGCCAGCAGCTCGAGGACTAGCGGCTCCTACGAGCAGTACTTC; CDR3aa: CASSSRTSGSYEQYF
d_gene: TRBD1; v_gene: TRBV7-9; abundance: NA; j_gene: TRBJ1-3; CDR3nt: TGTGCCAGCAGCCCCGGGACAGACTCTGGAAACACCATATATTTT; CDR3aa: CASSPGTDSGNTIYF
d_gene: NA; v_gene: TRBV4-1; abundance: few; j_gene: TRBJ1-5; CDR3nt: TGCGCCAGCAGCCAAGTAACAGATAGCAATCAGCCCCAGCATTTT; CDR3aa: CASSQVTDSNQPQHF
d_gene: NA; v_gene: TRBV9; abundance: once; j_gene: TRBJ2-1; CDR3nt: TGTGCCAGCAGCCCCCGGCGGGCGGCCTTCAATGAGCAGTTCTTC; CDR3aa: CASSPRRAAFNEQFF
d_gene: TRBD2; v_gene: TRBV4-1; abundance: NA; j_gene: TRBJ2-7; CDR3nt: TGCGCCAGCAGCCAACTGACTAGCGACTACGAGCAGTACTTC; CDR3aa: CASSQLTSDYEQYF
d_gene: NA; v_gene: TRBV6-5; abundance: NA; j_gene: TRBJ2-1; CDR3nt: TGTGCCAGCAGTTACTCTTTGGCGGCCCTGGAGCAGTTCTTC; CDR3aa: CASSYSLAALEQFF
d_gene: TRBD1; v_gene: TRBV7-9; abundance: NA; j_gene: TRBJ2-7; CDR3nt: TGTGCCAGCAGCCCCCGTGGGACAGGGGGGGACTACGAGCAGTACTTC; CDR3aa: CASSPRGTGGDYEQYF
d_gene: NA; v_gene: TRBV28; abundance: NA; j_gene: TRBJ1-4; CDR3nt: TGTGCCAGCAGTCCCCGACAGGAATTCACTGAAAAACTGTTTTTT; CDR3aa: CASSPRQEFTEKLFF
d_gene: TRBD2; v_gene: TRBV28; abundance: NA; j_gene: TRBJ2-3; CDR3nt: TGTGCCAGCAGTTTGGAGACTAGCGGCACAGATACGCAGTATTTT; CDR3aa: CASSLETSGTDTQYF
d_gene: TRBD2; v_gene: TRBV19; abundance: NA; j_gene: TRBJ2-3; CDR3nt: TGTGCCAGTAGTATATGGGCTAGCGGACGCACAGATACGCAGTATTTT; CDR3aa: CASSIWASGRTDTQYF
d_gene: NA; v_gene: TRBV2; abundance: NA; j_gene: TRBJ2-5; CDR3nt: TGTGCCAGCAAAGAGCGGGTCCAAGAGACCCAGTACTTC; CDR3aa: CASKERVQETQYF
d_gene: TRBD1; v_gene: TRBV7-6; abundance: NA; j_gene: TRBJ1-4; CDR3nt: TGTGCCAGCAGCTTAGGGACAGGGGACGAAAAACTGTTTTTT; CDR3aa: CASSLGTGDEKLFF
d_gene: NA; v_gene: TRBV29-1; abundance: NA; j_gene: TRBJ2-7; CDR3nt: TGCAGCGTTGGCGGCAGATCCTACGAGCAGTACTTC; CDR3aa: CSVGGRSYEQYF
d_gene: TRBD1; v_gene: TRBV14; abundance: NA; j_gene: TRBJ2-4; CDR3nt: TGTGCCATGGACAGGGGGCAAAGTAGTTGTAAAAACATTCAGTACTTC; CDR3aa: CAMDRGQSSCKNIQYF
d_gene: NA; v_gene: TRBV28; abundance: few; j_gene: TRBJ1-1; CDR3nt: TGTGCCAGCAGAAAAAACAGGAACACTGAAGCTTTCTTT; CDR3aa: CASRKNRNTEAFF
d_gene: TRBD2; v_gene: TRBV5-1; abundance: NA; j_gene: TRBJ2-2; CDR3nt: TGCGCCAGCAGCTTGGCTTTAGCGGGACTCACCGGGGAGCTGTTTTTT; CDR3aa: CASSLALAGLTGELFF
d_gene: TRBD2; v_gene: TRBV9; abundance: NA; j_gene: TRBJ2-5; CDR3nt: TGTGCCAGCATAACGCGGGAGGCGGAGACCCAGTACTTC; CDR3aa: CASITREAETQYF
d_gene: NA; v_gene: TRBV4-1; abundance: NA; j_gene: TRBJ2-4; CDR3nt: TGCGCCAGCAGCCAACAGGGGTCGGGCAAAAACATTCAGTACTTC; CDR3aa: CASSQQGSGKNIQYF
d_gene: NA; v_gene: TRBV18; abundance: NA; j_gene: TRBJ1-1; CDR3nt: TGTGCCAGCTCACCAAATGTCGGCGGATTGAACACTGAAGCTTTCTTT; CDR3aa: CASSPNVGGLNTEAFF
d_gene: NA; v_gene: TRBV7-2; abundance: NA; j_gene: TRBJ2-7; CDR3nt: TGTGCCAGCAGCTTGACGCCCGAGGCGGGCGAGCAGTACTTC; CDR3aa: CASSLTPEAGEQYF
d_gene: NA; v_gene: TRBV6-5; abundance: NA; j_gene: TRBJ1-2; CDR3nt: TGTGCCAGCAGTTACGACGGGGGATACTATGGCTACACCTTC; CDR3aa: CASSYDGGYYGYTF
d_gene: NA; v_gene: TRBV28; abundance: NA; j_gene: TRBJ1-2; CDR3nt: TGTGCCACCACGACAGTGCTCAACTATGGCTACACCTTC; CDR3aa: CATTTVLNYGYTF
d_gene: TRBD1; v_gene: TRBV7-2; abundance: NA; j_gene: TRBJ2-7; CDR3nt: TGTGCCAGCAGCACTGACAGGGGCTACGAGCAGTACTTC; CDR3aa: CASSTDRGYEQYF
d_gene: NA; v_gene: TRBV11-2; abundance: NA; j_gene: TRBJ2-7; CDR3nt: TGTGCCAGCAGCTCGAAACTCCAAAGGGGCAGTACCTACGAGCAGTACTTC; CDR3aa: CASSSKLQRGSTYEQYF
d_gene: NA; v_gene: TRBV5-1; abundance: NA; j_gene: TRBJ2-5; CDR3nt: TGCGCCAGCAGCTTGGGGAGGGCACAAGAGACCCAGTACTTC; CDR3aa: CASSLGRAQETQYF
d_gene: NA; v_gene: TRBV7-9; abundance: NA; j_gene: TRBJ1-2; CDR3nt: TGTGCCAGCAGCAACAGGGCTGGCTACACCTTC; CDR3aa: CASSNRAGYTF
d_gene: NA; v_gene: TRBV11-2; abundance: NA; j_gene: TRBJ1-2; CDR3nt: TGTGCCAGCAGCCCCCCACAGGCGACAGACTATGGCTACACCTTC; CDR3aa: CASSPPQATDYGYTF
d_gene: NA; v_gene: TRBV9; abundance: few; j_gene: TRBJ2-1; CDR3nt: TGTGCCAGCAGCGTAGATCAGGGGGGATACAATGAGCAGTTCTTC; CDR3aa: CASSVDQGGYNEQFF
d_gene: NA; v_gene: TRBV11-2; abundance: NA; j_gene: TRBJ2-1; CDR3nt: TGTGCCAGCAGCTTAGACTCTCTTAGCTCCTACAATGAGCAGTTCTTC; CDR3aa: CASSLDSLSSYNEQFF
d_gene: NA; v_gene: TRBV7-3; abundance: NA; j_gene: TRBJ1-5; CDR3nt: TGTGCCAGCAGCTCGGAGACTACGTATAGCAATCAGCCCCAGCATTTT; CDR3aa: CASSSETTYSNQPQHF
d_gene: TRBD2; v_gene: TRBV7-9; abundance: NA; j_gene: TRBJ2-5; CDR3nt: TGTGCCAGCAGCGACCGGCCTAGCGGGCAAGAGACCCAGTACTTC; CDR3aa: CASSDRPSGQETQYF
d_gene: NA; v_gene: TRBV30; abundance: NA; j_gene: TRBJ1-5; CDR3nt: TGTGCCTGGACTTTCCACGTTACTTTAAAGAATCAGCCCCAGCATTTT; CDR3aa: CAWTFHVTLKNQPQHF
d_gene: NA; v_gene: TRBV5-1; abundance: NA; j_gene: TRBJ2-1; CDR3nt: TGCGCCAGCAGCTTGGCGAGCCCTAGCGCTGAGCAGTTCTTC; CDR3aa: CASSLASPSAEQFF
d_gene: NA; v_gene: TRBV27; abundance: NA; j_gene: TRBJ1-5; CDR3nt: TGTGCCAGCAGATCAGGGGATCAGCCCCAGCATTTT; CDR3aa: CASRSGDQPQHF